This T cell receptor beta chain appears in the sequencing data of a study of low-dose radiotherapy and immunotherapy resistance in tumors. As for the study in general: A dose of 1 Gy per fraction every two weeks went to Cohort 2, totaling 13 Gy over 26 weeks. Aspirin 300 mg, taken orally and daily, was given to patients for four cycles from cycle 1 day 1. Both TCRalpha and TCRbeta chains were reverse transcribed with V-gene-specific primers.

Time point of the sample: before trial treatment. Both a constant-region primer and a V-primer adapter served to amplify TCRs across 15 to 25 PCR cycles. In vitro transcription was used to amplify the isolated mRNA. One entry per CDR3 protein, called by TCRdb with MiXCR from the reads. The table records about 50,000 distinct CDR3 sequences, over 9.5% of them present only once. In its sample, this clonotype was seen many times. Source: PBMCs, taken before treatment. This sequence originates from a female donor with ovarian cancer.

This CDR3 is CASSSGGLGYEQYF. The CDR3 bases are TGCGCCAGCAGCTCAGGGGGCTTGGGATACGAGCAGTACTTC. This chain joins TRBV5-1 and TRBJ2-7; 8 positions match TRBD1. Trimming removed 3 bases from V and 4 bases from J; junction bases left unmatched: 6. This CDR3 is 14 amino acids long. CDR1 SGHRS and CDR2 YFSETQ come from the germline V gene.